This T cell receptor beta chain was sequenced in a study of blood T cells in healthy people across ages. Notes on the study in general: Unsorted PBMC material precluded a definitive naive versus antigen-experienced comparison. Strong correlation was found linking TCR beta diversity to naive T cell percentage.

Notes on this clonotype: Antigen unknown.

Through a sample-barcoded 5' primer and a J-beta primer mix, a second PCR was run for roughly 7 to 12 cycles. Using its own MiXCR run on the 5' RACE reads, TCRdb lists one record per CDR3 protein. The sample records fewer than 700,000 distinct CDR3 sequences, approximately 40% being singletons. The receptor was isolated from a man older than 75 in good health. The sample comprised blood.

The CDR3 DNA follows: TGTGCCAGCAGCTTAGCATTGGGAAGGGCCCAATATACCTACAATGAGCAGTTCTTC. As protein: CASSLALGRAQYTYNEQFF. The V call is TRBV7-2, the J call TRBJ2-1; D remains ambiguous. V was cut by 0 bases and J by 2 bases, with 20 bases left in between. The CDR3 sequence is 19 residues long. The V gene's germline CDR1 is SGHTA and CDR2 FQGNSA.